This TCR beta chain was captured in a study of blood T cell repertoires in COVID-19 (TCRdb year 2020). Background for the entire study: The collaborator samples originated in the United States, Italy and Spain and spanned the acute and convalescent phases of COVID-19. Where available, HLA class I and class II types were obtained from metadata supplied by the sample provider rather than from assay-based typing. Deeply sampled blood TCRbeta repertoires from subjects exposed to, actively infected with, or recovered from COVID-19 were included in the dataset. A freely available public database, intended as a resource for researchers studying the immune response to SARS-CoV-2, is where the repertoires were released. A de-identified subject ID, COVID-19 status, age in years and sex were almost always included in the sample metadata. The samples were drawn from the first 160 participants of the ongoing ImmuneRACE study and from over a thousand subjects provided by 6 global collaborators. The material from the prospective study consisted of cDNA or gDNA derived from T cells, B-cell-depleted T cells, or PBMCs.

What the study reported, not specific to this receptor: How much clinical and demographic metadata was included differed by source and by participant, and the metadata was provided uncurated.

TCRbeta CDR3 regions were amplified from genomic DNA by means of the immunoSEQ Assay, a bias-controlled multiplex PCR. From the authors' description of their analysis: Nucleated cell counts per sample were estimated from amplification of reference gene primers within the assay. To quantify the absolute abundance of each unique TCRbeta CDR3 rearrangement, sequence reads were collapsed and filtered. For each sample, productive Simpson clonality was calculated by taking the square root of Simpson's diversity index across productive rearrangements. The source is immuneACCESS, and TCRdb retained only in-frame sequences with V and J called. Part of the clones is not carried over; for the studies checked, unresolved V genes explain less than half of this, and the remainder is unexplained. V and J calls and clone size come straight from that table; D and trimming were deduced from the DNA. This sample comprises 120,000 to 150,000 clones, 65% to 85% of them detected only once. The biggest ten clones account for approximately 8% of the sample.

From the cysteine up to the phenylalanine, the CDR3 has a length of 11 residues. The DNA shown is the 33-base CDR3, in frame from base 1. Via the germline V gene, CDR1 is SGHRS and CDR2 YFSETQ. The junction carries 10 bases between V and J, which are trimmed by 6 bases and 6 bases respectively. Worth noting for this clone: Its target antigen remains unknown. Per-base quality was not reported, and no clone a single base away is much larger than it.

The collaborating institutions used their own protocols to collect whole blood in K2EDTA tubes. For TCRbeta analysis, collaborators shipped samples as frozen whole blood, isolated PBMCs, or DNA extracted from either of those sample types. This TCR was recovered from a human donor in a cohort sampled during active COVID-19. The chain links TRBV5-1 with TRBJ2-7, with no reliable assignment of the D segment. Sequencing was performed on peripheral blood. The DNA sequence reads TGCGCCAGCACCAAAGGCGGCGAGCAGTACTTC. Its amino acids are CASTKGGEQYF.